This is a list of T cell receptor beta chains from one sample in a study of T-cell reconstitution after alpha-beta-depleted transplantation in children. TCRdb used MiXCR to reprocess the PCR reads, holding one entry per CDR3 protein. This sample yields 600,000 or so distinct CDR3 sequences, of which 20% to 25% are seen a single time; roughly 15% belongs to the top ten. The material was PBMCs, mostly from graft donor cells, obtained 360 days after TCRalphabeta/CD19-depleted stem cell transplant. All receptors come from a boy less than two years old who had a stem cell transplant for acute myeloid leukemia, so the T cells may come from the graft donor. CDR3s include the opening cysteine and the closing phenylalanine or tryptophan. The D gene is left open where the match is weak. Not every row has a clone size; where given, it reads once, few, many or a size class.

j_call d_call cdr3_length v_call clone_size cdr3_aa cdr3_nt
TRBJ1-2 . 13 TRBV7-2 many CASSLARNYGYTF TGTGCCAGCAGCTTAGCCAGGAACTATGGCTACACCTTC
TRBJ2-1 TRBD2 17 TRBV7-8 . CASSSHQRGDVYNEQFF TGTGCCAGCAGCTCGCACCAGCGGGGGGATGTATACAATGAGCAGTTCTTC
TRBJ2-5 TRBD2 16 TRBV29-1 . CSAEKRRGVLGETQYF TGCAGCGCCGAGAAGAGGCGGGGGGTACTAGGGGAGACCCAGTACTTC
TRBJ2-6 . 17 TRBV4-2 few CASSRRQESSGANVLTF TGTGCCAGCAGCCGCAGACAGGAAAGCTCTGGGGCCAACGTCCTGACTTTC
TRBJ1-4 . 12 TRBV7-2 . CASSFANEKLFF TGTGCCAGCAGCTTCGCTAATGAAAAACTGTTTTTT
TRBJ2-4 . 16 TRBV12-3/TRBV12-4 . CASSLAGGIGQNIQYF TGTGCCAGCAGTTTAGCGGGGGGCATTGGCCAAAACATTCAGTACTTC
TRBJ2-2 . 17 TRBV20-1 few CSARGPRDIRNTGELFF TGCAGTGCTAGGGGGCCCAGGGACATTAGGAACACCGGGGAGCTGTTTTTT
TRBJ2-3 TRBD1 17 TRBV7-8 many CASSYPAGTGFTDTQYF TGTGCCAGCAGCTATCCCGCCGGGACAGGGTTCACAGATACGCAGTATTTT
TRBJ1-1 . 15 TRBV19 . CASTRSRAVNTEAFF TGTGCCAGTACTCGATCGAGGGCAGTGAACACTGAAGCTTTCTTT
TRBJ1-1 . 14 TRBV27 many CASSPGVRNTEAFF TGTGCCAGCAGCCCCGGGGTCAGGAACACTGAAGCTTTCTTT
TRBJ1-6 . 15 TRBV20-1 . CSASTGAPPNSPLHF TGCAGTGCTAGCACGGGGGCTCCCCCTAATTCACCCCTCCACTTT
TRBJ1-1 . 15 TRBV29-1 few CSALGGMAGNTEAFF TGCAGCGCTCTTGGGGGTATGGCGGGGAACACTGAAGCTTTCTTT
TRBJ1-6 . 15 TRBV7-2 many CASSLGIPRASPLHF TGTGCCAGCAGCTTGGGGATCCCCCGGGCCTCACCCCTCCACTTT
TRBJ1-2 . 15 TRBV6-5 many CASSYSKAVGYGYTF TGTGCCAGCAGTTACTCGAAAGCAGTGGGCTATGGCTACACCTTC
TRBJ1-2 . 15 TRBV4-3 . CASSQSSGSGYGYTF TGCGCCAGCAGCCAATCCTCAGGGAGCGGCTATGGCTACACCTTC
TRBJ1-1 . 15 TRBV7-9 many CASSTPGTSNTEAFF TGTGCCAGCAGCACGCCCGGGACATCTAACACTGAAGCTTTCTTT
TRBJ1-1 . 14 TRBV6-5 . CASSYVGRITEAFF TGTGCCAGCAGTTACGTGGGGAGGATCACTGAAGCTTTCTTT
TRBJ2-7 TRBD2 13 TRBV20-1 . CSAEASGAYEQYF TGCAGTGCTGAGGCTAGCGGGGCCTACGAGCAGTACTTC
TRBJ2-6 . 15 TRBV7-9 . CASSLFSSGANVLTF TGTGCCAGCAGCTTATTCAGCTCTGGGGCCAACGTCCTGACTTTC
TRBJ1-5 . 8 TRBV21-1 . CASKPQHF TGTGCCAGCAAGCCCCAGCATTTT
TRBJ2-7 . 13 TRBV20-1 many CSARTGLSYEQYF TGCAGTGCTAGAACAGGGCTGTCCTACGAGCAGTACTTC
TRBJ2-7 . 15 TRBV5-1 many CASSSRDRGSYEQYF TGCGCCAGCAGCTCGCGGGACCGAGGTTCGTACGAGCAGTACTTC
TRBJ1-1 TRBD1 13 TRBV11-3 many CASTTGGSTEAFF TGTGCCAGCACGACAGGGGGATCCACTGAAGCTTTCTTT
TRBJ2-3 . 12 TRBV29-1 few CSVDDGTDTQYF TGCAGCGTTGACGACGGCACAGATACGCAGTATTTT
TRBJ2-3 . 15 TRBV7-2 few CASSLGGVKTDTQYF TGTGCCAGCAGCTTAGGCGGGGTGAAGACAGATACGCAGTATTTT
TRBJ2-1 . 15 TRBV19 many CASSYYSGTYNEQFF TGTGCCAGTAGTTACTACAGTGGGACCTACAATGAGCAGTTCTTC
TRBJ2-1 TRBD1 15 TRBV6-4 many CASSVGTANYNEQFF TGTGCCAGCAGTGTTGGGACAGCGAACTACAATGAGCAGTTCTTC
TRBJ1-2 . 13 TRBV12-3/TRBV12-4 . CASSLGGASGYTF TGTGCCAGCAGTTTAGGAGGGGCGAGCGGCTACACCTTC
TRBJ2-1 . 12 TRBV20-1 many CSAREGINEQFF TGCAGTGCTAGAGAAGGTATCAATGAGCAGTTCTTC
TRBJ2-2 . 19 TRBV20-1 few CSARVPSGTRIANTGELFF TGCAGTGCTAGAGTTCCTTCGGGCACCCGGATCGCGAACACCGGGGAGCTGTTTTTT
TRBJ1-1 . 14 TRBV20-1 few CSARGWVSNTEAFF TGCAGTGCTAGAGGTTGGGTATCGAACACTGAAGCTTTCTTT
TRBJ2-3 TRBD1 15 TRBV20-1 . CSAESGTGLTDTQYF TGCAGTGCGGAATCCGGGACAGGGCTCACAGATACGCAGTATTTT
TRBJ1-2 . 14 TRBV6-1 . CASSQTGSNYGYTF TGTGCCAGCAGTCAAACAGGGAGTAACTATGGCTACACCTTC
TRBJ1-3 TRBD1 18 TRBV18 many CASSPITGTGDSGNTIYF TGTGCCAGCTCACCAATTACCGGGACAGGAGACTCTGGAAACACCATATATTTT
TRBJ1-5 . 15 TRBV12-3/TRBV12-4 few CASSLPSYSNQPQHF TGTGCCAGCAGTTTACCCAGCTATAGCAATCAGCCCCAGCATTTT
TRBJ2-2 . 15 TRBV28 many CASSSWDGNTGELFF TGTGCCAGCAGTTCCTGGGACGGCAACACCGGGGAGCTGTTTTTT
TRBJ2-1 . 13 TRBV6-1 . CASTDDGYNEQFF TGTGCCAGCACGGATGACGGTTACAATGAGCAGTTCTTC
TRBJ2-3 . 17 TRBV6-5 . CASSYPTEGGRTDTQYF TGTGCCAGCAGTTATCCGACCGAGGGGGGCCGGACAGATACGCAGTATTTT
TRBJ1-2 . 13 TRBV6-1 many CASSRGSGYGYTF TGTGCCAGCAGCCGGGGCAGCGGATACGGCTACACCTTC
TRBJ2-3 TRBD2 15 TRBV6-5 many CASSSRGGVPDTQYF TGTGCCAGCAGTTCGCGGGGGGGAGTCCCAGATACGCAGTATTTT
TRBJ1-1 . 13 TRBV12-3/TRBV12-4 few CASTPAYNTEAFF TGTGCCAGCACCCCTGCCTATAACACTGAAGCTTTCTTT
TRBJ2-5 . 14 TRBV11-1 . CASSLEPQEETQYF TGTGCCAGCAGCTTAGAACCGCAGGAGGAGACCCAGTACTTC
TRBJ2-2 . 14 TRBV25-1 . CASSLGRRPGELFF TGTGCCAGCAGTCTCGGACGCAGGCCCGGGGAGCTGTTTTTT
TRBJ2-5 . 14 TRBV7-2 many CASSSDRGGKTQYF TGTGCCAGCAGCTCAGACAGGGGAGGGAAGACCCAGTACTTC
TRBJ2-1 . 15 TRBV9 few CASSVAARPNNEQFF TGTGCCAGCAGCGTAGCCGCCCGACCGAACAATGAGCAGTTCTTC
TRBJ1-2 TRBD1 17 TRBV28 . CASSYRTGTWGGDGYTF TGTGCCAGCAGTTACCGGACAGGGACTTGGGGAGGGGATGGCTACACCTTC
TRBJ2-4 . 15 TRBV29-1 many CSVIRGDDAKNIQYF TGCAGCGTGATTAGGGGGGATGATGCCAAAAACATTCAGTACTTC
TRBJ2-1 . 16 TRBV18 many CASSRNLQGASNEQFF TGTGCCAGCTCTAGAAACTTACAAGGTGCGAGCAATGAGCAGTTCTTC
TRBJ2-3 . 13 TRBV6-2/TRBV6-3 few CASSYRSRHTQYF TGTGCCAGCAGTTACCGTAGCAGGCATACGCAGTATTTT
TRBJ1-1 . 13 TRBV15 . CATSREAFTEAFF TGTGCCACCAGCAGAGAAGCGTTTACTGAAGCTTTCTTT
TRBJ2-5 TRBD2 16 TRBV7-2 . CASSLAGRGVQETQYF TGTGCCAGCAGCTTAGCGGGGCGGGGGGTACAAGAGACCCAGTACTTC
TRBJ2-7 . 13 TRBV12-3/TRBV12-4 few CASSFSEAYEQYF TGTGCCAGCAGTTTCTCCGAGGCCTACGAGCAGTACTTC